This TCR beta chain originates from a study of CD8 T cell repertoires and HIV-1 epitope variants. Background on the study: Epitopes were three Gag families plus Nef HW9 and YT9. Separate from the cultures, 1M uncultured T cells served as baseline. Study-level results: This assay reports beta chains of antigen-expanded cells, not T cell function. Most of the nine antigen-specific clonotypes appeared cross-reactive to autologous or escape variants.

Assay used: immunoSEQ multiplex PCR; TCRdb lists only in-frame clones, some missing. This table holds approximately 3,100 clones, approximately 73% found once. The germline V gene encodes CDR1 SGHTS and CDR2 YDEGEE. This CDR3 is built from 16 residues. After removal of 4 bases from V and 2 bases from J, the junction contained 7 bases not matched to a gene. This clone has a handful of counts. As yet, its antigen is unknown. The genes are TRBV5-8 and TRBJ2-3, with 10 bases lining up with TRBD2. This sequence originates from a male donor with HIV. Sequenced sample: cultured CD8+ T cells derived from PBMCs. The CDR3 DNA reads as TGTGCCAGCAGCCCTACTAGCGGGGTCGCCACAGATACGCAGTATTTT. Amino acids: CASSPTSGVATDTQYF. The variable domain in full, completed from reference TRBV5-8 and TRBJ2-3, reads EAGVTQSPTHLIKTRGQQATLRCSPISGHTSVYWYQQALGLGLQFLLWYDEGEERNRGNFPPRFSGRQFPNYSSELNVNALELEDSALYLCASSPTSGVATDTQYFGPGTRLTVL.